This T cell receptor beta chain was captured in a study of T-cell reconstitution after alpha-beta-depleted transplantation in children. Study results and caveats: About two months after transplant, alpha-beta T cells reportedly came from several hundred expanded graft clones. One year post-transplant, T-cell counts and diversity were largely derived from T cells produced anew. It was surviving recipient T cells and thymic progenitors that gave some patients high TCRbeta diversity at day 60.

The V end was cut by 1 base, the J end by 7 bases, with 7 bases between. CDR3 length: 12 amino acids. Germline lookup yields CDR1 LNHDA and CDR2 SQIVND (reference sequence). With respect to this clonotype: Its specificity is unknown.

Preparation of the TCRbeta library involved a method that used unique molecular identifiers. Each CDR3 protein is one row after TCRdb ran MiXCR on the PCR reads. The repertoire consists of fewer than 700,000 distinct CDR3 sequences, with roughly 13% occurring once and the leading ten covering approximately 2%. The source of this sequence is a male patient younger than 18 who had a stem cell transplant for acute myeloid leukemia, so the T cells may come from the graft donor. The sequencing used PBMCs, mostly from graft donor cells, collected 360 days after TCRalphabeta/CD19-depleted stem cell transplant. This sequence joins TRBV19 and TRBJ1-1; D not certain. Here the CDR3 reads CASSIAGLEAFF. CDR3 nucleotides: TGTGCCAGTAGTATAGCCGGCCTTGAAGCTTTCTTT.